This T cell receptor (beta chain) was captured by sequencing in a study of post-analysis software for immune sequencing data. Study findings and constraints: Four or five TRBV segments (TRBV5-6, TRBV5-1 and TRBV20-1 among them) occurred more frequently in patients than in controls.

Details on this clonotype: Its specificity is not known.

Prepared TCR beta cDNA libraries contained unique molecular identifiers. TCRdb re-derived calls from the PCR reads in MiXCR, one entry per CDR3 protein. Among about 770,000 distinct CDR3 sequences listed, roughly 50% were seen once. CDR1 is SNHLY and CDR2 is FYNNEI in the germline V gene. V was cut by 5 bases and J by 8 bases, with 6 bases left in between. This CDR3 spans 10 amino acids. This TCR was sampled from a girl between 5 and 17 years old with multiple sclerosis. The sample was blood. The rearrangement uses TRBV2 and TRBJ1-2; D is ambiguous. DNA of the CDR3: TGTGCCAGCAGTACACACGGCTACACCTTC. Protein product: CASSTHGYTF. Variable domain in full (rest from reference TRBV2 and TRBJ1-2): EPEVTQTPSHQVTQMGQEVILRCVPISNHLYFYWYRQILGQKVEFLVSFYNNEISEKSEIFDDQFSVERPDGSNFTLKIRSTKLEDSAMYFCASSTHGYTFGSGTRLTVV.